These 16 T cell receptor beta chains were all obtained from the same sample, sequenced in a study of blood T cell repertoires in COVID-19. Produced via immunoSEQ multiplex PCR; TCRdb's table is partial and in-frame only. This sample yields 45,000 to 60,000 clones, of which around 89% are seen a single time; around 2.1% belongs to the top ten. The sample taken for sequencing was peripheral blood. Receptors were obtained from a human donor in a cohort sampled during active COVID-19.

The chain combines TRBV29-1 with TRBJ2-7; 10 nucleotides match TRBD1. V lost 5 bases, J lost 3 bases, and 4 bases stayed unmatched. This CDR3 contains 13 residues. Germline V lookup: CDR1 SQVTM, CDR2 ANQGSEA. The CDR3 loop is CSVRTGGYYEQYF. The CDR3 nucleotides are TGCAGCGTTAGGACAGGGGGTTACTACGAGCAGTACTTC.

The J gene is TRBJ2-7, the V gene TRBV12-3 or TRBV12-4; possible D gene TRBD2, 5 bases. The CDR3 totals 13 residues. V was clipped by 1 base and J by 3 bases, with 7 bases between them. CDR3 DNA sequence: TGTGCCAGCAGTTTAGTAGGGAGCTACGAGCAGTACTTC. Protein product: CASSLVGSYEQYF.

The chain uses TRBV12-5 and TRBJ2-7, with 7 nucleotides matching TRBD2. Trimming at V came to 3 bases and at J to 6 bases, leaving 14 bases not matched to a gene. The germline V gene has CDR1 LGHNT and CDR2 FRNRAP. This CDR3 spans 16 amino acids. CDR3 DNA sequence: TGTGCTAGTGGTTTAGAATCCGGGGCGGGAGTCAGCGAGCAGTACTTC. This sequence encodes CASGLESGAGVSEQYF.

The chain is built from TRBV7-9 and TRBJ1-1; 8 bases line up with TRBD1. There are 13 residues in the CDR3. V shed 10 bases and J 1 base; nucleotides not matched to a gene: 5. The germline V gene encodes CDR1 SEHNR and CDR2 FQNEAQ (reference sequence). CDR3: CATSGGGNTEAFF. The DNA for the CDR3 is TGTGCCACCTCAGGGGGCGGGAACACTGAAGCTTTCTTT.

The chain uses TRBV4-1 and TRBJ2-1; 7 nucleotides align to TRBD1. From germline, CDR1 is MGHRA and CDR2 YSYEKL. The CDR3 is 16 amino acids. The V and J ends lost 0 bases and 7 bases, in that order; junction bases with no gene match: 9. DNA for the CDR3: TGCGCCAGCAGCCAAGACGGAATGACAGGGATGAATGAGCAGTTCTTC. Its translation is CASSQDGMTGMNEQFF.

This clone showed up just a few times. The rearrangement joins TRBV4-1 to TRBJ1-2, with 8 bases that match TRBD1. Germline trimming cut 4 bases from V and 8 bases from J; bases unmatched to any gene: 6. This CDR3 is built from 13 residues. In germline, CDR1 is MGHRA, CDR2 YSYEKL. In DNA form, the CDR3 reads TGCGCCAGCAGCCGAGAGACAGGGGCGGGCTACACCTTC. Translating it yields CASSRETGAGYTF.

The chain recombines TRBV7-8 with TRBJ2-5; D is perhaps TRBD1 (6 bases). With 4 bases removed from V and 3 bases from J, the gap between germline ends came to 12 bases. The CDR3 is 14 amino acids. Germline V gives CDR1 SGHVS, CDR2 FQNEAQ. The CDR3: CASSSQGTEETQYF. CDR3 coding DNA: TGTGCCAGCAGCTCGCAGGGGACGGAAGAGACCCAGTACTTC.

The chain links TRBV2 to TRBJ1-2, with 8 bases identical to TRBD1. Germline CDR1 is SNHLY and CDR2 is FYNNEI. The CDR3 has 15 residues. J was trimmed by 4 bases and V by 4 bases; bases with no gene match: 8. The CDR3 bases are TGTGCCAGCAGTGCATCCAGGGGGCGGATCTATGGCTACACCTTC. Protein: CASSASRGRIYGYTF.

In DNA form, the CDR3 reads TGTGCCAGCCGGCAGGAGGGGTGGTATACTGAAGCTTTCTTT. Translated, it gives CASRQEGWYTEAFF. The chain couples TRBV19 to TRBJ1-1; D perhaps matches TRBD1 (5 bases). There are 14 residues in the CDR3. V lost 9 bases and J lost 5, with 19 bases in between. In germline, CDR1 is LNHDA, CDR2 SQIVND (reference sequence).

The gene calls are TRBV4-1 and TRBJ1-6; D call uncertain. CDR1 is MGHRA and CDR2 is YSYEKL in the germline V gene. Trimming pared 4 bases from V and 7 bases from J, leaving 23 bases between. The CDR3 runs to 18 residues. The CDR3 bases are TGCGCCAGCAGCCTACAATCCGCGTACGGCGCGGGAAATTCACCCCTCCACTTT. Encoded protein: CASSLQSAYGAGNSPLHF.

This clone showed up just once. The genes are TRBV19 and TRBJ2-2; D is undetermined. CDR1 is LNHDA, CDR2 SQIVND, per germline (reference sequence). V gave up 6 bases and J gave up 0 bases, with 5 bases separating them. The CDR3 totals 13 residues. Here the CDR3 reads CASRHPNTGELFF. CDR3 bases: TGTGCCAGTAGACACCCGAACACCGGGGAGCTGTTTTTT.

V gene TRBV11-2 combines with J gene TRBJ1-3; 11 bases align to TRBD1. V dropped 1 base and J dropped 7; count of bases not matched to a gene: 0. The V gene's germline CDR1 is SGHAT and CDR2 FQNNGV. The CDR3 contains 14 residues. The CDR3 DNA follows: TGTGCCAGCAGCTTAGGGGACAGGGGGAACACCATATATTTT. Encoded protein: CASSLGDRGNTIYF.

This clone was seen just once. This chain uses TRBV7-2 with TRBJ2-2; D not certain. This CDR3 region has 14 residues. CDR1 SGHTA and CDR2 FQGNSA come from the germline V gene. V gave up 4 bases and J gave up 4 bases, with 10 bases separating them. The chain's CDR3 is CASSYPLSTGELFF. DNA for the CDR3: TGTGCCAGCAGCTACCCCCTCAGCACCGGGGAGCTGTTTTTT.

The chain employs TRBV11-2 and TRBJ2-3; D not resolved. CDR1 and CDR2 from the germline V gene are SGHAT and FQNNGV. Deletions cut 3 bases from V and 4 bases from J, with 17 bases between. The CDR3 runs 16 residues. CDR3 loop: CASSFGPPPISDTQYF. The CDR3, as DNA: TGTGCCAGCAGCTTCGGTCCCCCCCCGATTTCAGATACGCAGTATTTT.

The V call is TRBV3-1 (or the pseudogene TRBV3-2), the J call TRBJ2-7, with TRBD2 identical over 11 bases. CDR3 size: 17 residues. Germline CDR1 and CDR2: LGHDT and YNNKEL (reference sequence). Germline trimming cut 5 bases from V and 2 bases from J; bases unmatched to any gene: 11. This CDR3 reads CASSVPGLADIPYEQYF. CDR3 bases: TGTGCCAGCAGCGTGCCGGGACTAGCGGATATACCCTACGAGCAGTACTTC.

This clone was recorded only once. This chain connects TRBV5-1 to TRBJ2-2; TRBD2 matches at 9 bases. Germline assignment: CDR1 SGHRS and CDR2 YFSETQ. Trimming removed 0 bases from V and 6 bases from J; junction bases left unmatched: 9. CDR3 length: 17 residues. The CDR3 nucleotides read TGCGCCAGCAGCTTGGACGGCGGGGGGGCCGCGGCCGGGGAGCTGTTTTTT. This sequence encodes CASSLDGGGAAAGELFF.